The 24 T cell receptor beta chains below come from one sample, sequenced in a study of T cell changes during pregnancy in multiple sclerosis. TCRdb's copy holds only in-frame clones and misses some; the assay was immunoSEQ multiplex PCR. The data hold just over 55,000 clones, with 85% to 95% observed a single time. The material was peripheral blood, obtained after pregnancy. These receptors were collected from a female donor in good health, enrolled as a control in a pregnancy study.

The chain combines TRBV6-4 with TRBJ2-1; D gene uncertain. Germline values: CDR1 MRHNA, CDR2 SNTAGT. V lost 5 bases and J 7 bases, leaving 12 bases between the germline ends. The CDR3 contains 13 residues. This CDR3 reads CASSSPPQNEQFF. For the CDR3, the DNA is TGTGCCAGCAGTTCCCCCCCTCAGAATGAGCAGTTCTTC.

The chain has TRBV11-2 and TRBJ1-2; tentatively, D is TRBD1 (5 bases). This CDR3 contains 14 residues. Between the trimmed V and J ends, which lost 0 bases and 7 bases, there was a span of 12 bases. Germline CDR1 SGHAT, CDR2 FQNNGV. The chain's CDR3 is CASSLERPGIGYTF. DNA of the CDR3: TGTGCCAGCAGCTTAGAACGACCAGGGATTGGCTACACCTTC.

The chain has TRBV15 and TRBJ1-4; D ambiguous. The CDR3 covers 17 residues. The V and J ends lost 0 bases and 4 bases respectively, with 15 bases between them. CDR1 is LNHNV and CDR2 is YYDKDF in the germline V gene (reference sequence). CDR3: CATSRDLQTTGNEKLFF. The CDR3 bases are TGTGCCACCAGCAGAGATTTGCAGACCACGGGTAATGAAAAACTGTTTTTT.

The chain employs TRBV19 and TRBJ1-1, with 10 nucleotides matching TRBD1. V was clipped by 6 bases and J by 5 bases; unmatched bases: 9. This CDR3 region has 15 residues. Per the germline V gene, CDR1 is LNHDA and CDR2 is SQIVND (reference sequence). Here the CDR3 reads CASRPADRGSTEAFF. CDR3 in DNA: TGTGCCAGTAGACCCGCGGACAGGGGGTCGACTGAAGCTTTCTTT. The whole variable domain, remainder taken from reference TRBV19 and TRBJ1-1, is DGGITQSPKYLFRKEGQNVTLSCEQNLNHDAMYWYRQDPGQGLRLIYYSQIVNDFQKGDIAEGYSVSREKKESFPLTVTSAQKNPTAFYLCASRPADRGSTEAFFGQGTRLTVV.

The chain is built from TRBV4-2 and TRBJ2-7; 10 bases line up with TRBD2. Germline CDR1 and CDR2: LGHNA and YNFKEQ. With V trimmed by 2 bases and J by 0 bases, 10 bases remained unmatched. The CDR3 has 18 amino acids. This chain's CDR3 is CASSQQDSGGAASYEQYF. The CDR3 coding sequence is TGTGCCAGCAGCCAACAAGACAGCGGGGGGGCTGCCTCCTACGAGCAGTACTTC.

The V and J genes are TRBV7-8 and TRBJ1-2, with 9 bases lining up with TRBD1. CDR3 length: 16 amino acids. Looked up from germline, CDR1 is SGHVS and CDR2 is FQNEAQ. With 0 bases clipped from V and 6 bases from J, the junction kept 8 bases outside the gene matches. In nucleotides, the CDR3 is TGTGCCAGCAGCTTAGCCCCGACAGGGGGGAGGGATGGCTACACCTTC. Protein sequence: CASSLAPTGGRDGYTF.

The DNA of the CDR3 is TGTGCCAGCAGCTCCCAGATGGGCACAGATACGCAGTATTTT. It yields the protein CASSSQMGTDTQYF. The chain carries TRBV7-6 and TRBJ2-3; D is uncertain. Germline CDR1 is SGHVS and CDR2 is FNYEAQ. The V gene lost 4 bases and the J gene lost 1 base, with 9 bases spanning the gap. The CDR3 is 14 amino acids.

CDR3 nucleotides: TGTGCCAGTAGTATAGGGCAGGGAGGCCCAGATACGCAGTATTTT. Translation: CASSIGQGGPDTQYF. V and J are TRBV19 and TRBJ2-3; maybe TRBD2 (6 bases). This CDR3 has 15 amino acids. Trimming pared 1 base from V and 4 bases from J, leaving 12 bases between. Germline loops: CDR1 LNHDA, CDR2 SQIVND (reference sequence).

The rearrangement links TRBV4-2 to TRBJ1-4; a weak D match, TRBD1 (5 bases). CDR3 size: 16 residues. In germline, CDR1 is LGHNA, CDR2 YNFKEQ. V was clipped by 0 bases and J by 1 base, with 9 bases between them. The CDR3 spells CASSQDPRGTNEKLFF. The CDR3 DNA reads as TGTGCCAGCAGCCAAGATCCAAGGGGAACTAATGAAAAACTGTTTTTT.

The chain combines TRBV6-4 with TRBJ1-1, with D possibly TRBD1 on 6 matching bases. CDR3 length: 12 amino acids. Looked up from germline, CDR1 is MRHNA and CDR2 is SNTAGT. Trimming left V 0 bases short and J 10 bases short, with 9 bases between. The CDR3 DNA sequence: TGTGCCAGCAGTGACTCGAACAGGGTAGCTTTCTTT. This encodes CASSDSNRVAFF.

The V call is TRBV7-9, the J call TRBJ2-7, with D possibly being TRBD1 (6 bases). The germline gives CDR1 SEHNR, CDR2 FQNEAQ (reference sequence). The CDR3 covers 16 residues. V dropped 1 base and J dropped 6 bases, with 19 bases sitting between them. Here the CDR3 reads CASSLVGPGERREQYF. The CDR3 region has the DNA TGTGCCAGCAGCTTAGTAGGGCCAGGGGAACGTCGCGAGCAGTACTTC.

J is TRBJ1-2 and V is TRBV28; TRBD1 aligns across 7 bases. The CDR3 spans 16 residues. CDR1 is MDHEN and CDR2 is SYDVKM in the germline V gene. The V gene end was trimmed by 2 bases and the J gene end by 4 bases; junction bases not matched to a gene: 10. The CDR3 DNA is TGTGCCAGCAGTTTAAGCTTGGAGGGGGCGATCTATGGCTACACCTTC. Translating gives CASSLSLEGAIYGYTF.

CDR3 region: CASSTTGVGFTGELFF. DNA for the CDR3: TGTGCCAGTAGTACCACCGGGGTTGGGTTTACCGGGGAGCTGTTTTTT. V and J are TRBV19 and TRBJ2-2, with D perhaps matching TRBD2 (5 bases). Trimming took 4 bases from V and 5 from J, leaving 17 bases between them. Germline CDR1 and CDR2: LNHDA and SQIVND (reference sequence). The CDR3 contains 16 residues.

The chain joins TRBV9 to TRBJ2-1; TRBD2 matches 7 bases. This CDR3 has 16 amino acids. Trimming cost V 2 bases and J 3 bases; bases outside gene matches: 8. Germline V gives CDR1 SGDLS, CDR2 YYNGEE. In DNA form, the CDR3 reads TGTGCCAGCAGCGTGTTCTCCCGGGGGGACTACAATGAGCAGTTCTTC. Its translation: CASSVFSRGDYNEQFF.

The V call is TRBV28, the J call TRBJ2-5, with 7 bases identical to TRBD2. Per germline, CDR1 MDHEN and CDR2 SYDVKM. The CDR3 sequence is 12 residues long. V was clipped by 8 bases and J by 2 bases; unmatched bases: 2. CDR3 nucleotide sequence: TGTGCCAGCTATAGCGGGCAAGAGACCCAGTACTTC. Its protein is CASYSGQETQYF.

The chain combines TRBV29-1 with TRBJ2-5; 14 bases are a match to TRBD2. Germline V gene lookup returns CDR1 SQVTM and CDR2 ANQGSEA. The length of the CDR3 is 15 residues. V shed 6 bases and J 6 bases; nucleotides not matched to a gene: 9. CDR3 DNA sequence: TGCAGCGTGTCCGGGACTAGCGGGGGAACGAAGACCCAGTACTTC. This encodes CSVSGTSGGTKTQYF.

The genes are TRBV5-1 and TRBJ1-6; 10 positions agree with TRBD1. V trimming: 4 bases; J trimming: 6 bases; junction bases outside the gene matches: 4. The germline CDR1 and CDR2 sequences are SGHRS and YFSETQ. This CDR3 region has 15 residues. Here the CDR3 DNA reads TGCGCCAGCAGCACCCGGGACAGGGGTAATTCACCCCTCCACTTT. It yields the protein CASSTRDRGNSPLHF. The entire variable domain, with the rest obtained from reference TRBV5-1 and TRBJ1-6, is as follows: KAGVTQTPRYLIKTRGQQVTLSCSPISGHRSVSWYQQTPGQGLQFLFEYFSETQRNKGNFPGRFSGRQFSNSRSEMNVSTLELGDSALYLCASSTRDRGNSPLHFGNGTRLTVT.

J is TRBJ1-4 and V is TRBV10-3; 10 bases align to TRBD1. Germline assignment: CDR1 ENHRY and CDR2 SYGVKD. The J segment lost 8 bases and the V segment lost 4 bases, leaving 10 bases of the junction unmatched. CDR3 length equals 16 residues. CDR3 DNA sequence: TGTGCCATCAGTGGGTCTCCCGGGACAGGGGAGGAAAAACTGTTTTTT. Encoded protein: CAISGSPGTGEEKLFF.

This chain joins TRBV4-1 and TRBJ1-2; D may be TRBD1 (5 bases). The CDR3 runs to 15 residues. Trimming shortened V by 6 bases and J by 4 bases, and 18 bases separated the two germline ends. Germline V lookup: CDR1 MGHRA, CDR2 YSYEKL. CDR3 protein: CASRTTQGWGYGYTF. The CDR3 DNA reads TGCGCCAGCAGGACAACTCAGGGATGGGGCTATGGCTACACCTTC.

V usage is TRBV10-3 and J usage is TRBJ1-2; 7 bases are shared with TRBD1. The CDR3 has 12 amino acids. Looked up from germline, CDR1 is ENHRY and CDR2 is SYGVKD. V trimming: 6 bases; J trimming: 3 bases; junction bases outside the gene matches: 1. CDR3 nucleotides: TGTGCCATCAGCGGGACAGACTATGGCTACACCTTC. Its protein is CAISGTDYGYTF.

The chain combines TRBV7-8 with TRBJ2-3, with D perhaps TRBD2 (6 bases). Trimming took 5 bases from V and 5 from J, leaving 14 bases between them. The length of the CDR3 is 14 residues. Germline CDR1 SGHVS, CDR2 FQNEAQ. CDR3 protein: CASSLRLGGDTQYF. The CDR3 DNA reads as TGTGCCAGCAGCCTCCGTCTCGGGGGAGATACGCAGTATTTT.

The rearrangement links TRBV19 to TRBJ1-5; D possibly corresponds to TRBD1 (6 bases). V lost 3 bases, J lost 5 bases, and 11 bases lay in between. Germline CDR1 is LNHDA and CDR2 is SQIVND (reference sequence). This CDR3 region has 14 residues. The CDR3 DNA sequence: TGTGCCAGTAGTATTTCCACAGGGTATCAGCCCCAGCATTTT. Translating gives CASSISTGYQPQHF.

J is TRBJ1-1 and V is TRBV27; TRBD1 might be the D (5 bases). The CDR3 runs 13 residues. Germline lookup yields CDR1 MNHEY and CDR2 SMNVEV (reference sequence). Trimming took 2 bases from V and 5 from J, leaving 9 bases between them. Here the CDR3 reads CASSLNRGTEAFF. DNA of the CDR3: TGTGCCAGCAGTTTAAACCGGGGGACTGAAGCTTTCTTT.

This rearrangement joins TRBV5-1 to TRBJ1-1, with TRBD1 matching over 11 bases. After removal of 6 bases from V and 4 bases from J, the junction contained 8 bases not matched to a gene. The CDR3 is made up of 15 amino acids. Germline CDR1 SGHRS, CDR2 YFSETQ. CDR3 bases: TGCGCCAGCACGTTTGGACAGGGGGCGAGCACTGAAGCTTTCTTT. Amino acids: CASTFGQGASTEAFF.